This passage covers 4 T cell receptor beta chains from one sample sequenced in a study of cytomegalovirus exposure and HLA in healthy donors. A multiplex PCR was run with 60 Vbeta primers and 13 Jbeta primers. Assay used: immunoSEQ multiplex PCR; TCRdb lists only in-frame clones, some missing. The repertoire table contains approximately 50,000 clones. The sample comprised PBMCs. These receptors originate from a female donor in good health and CMV-seronegative.

The rearrangement links TRBV9 to TRBJ2-3; D possibly corresponds to TRBD1 (5 bases). Deletions cut 0 bases from V and 1 base from J, with 9 bases between. CDR1 is SGDLS, CDR2 YYNGEE, per germline. There are 15 residues in the CDR3. The CDR3 protein is CASSVVDSGTDTQYF. CDR3 in DNA: TGTGCCAGCAGCGTAGTAGACAGCGGCACAGATACGCAGTATTTT.

J is TRBJ2-7 and V is TRBV30, with 7 positions matching TRBD2. This CDR3 region has 12 residues. From germline, CDR1 is GTSNPN and CDR2 SVGIG (reference sequence). V shed 3 bases, J shed 1 base, and the junction held 0 bases outside the gene matches. The DNA for the CDR3 is TGTGCCTGGAGCGGGGGGTCCTACGAGCAGTACTTC. This encodes CAWSGGSYEQYF.

The genes are TRBV4-1 and TRBJ1-1; 7 bases are shared with TRBD1. V lost 1 base to trimming and J lost 5 bases; unmatched junction nucleotides: 7. The CDR3 totals 15 residues. The germline CDR1 and CDR2 sequences are MGHRA and YSYEKL. The CDR3 protein is CASSQVGQPGTEAFF. Written as DNA, the CDR3 is TGCGCCAGCAGCCAAGTGGGACAGCCGGGGACTGAAGCTTTCTTT.

CDR3 residues: CASSVGTEETQYF. The CDR3 coding sequence is TGTGCCAGCTCAGTCGGGACAGAAGAGACCCAGTACTTC. The V call is TRBV18, the J call TRBJ2-5, with 7 bases fitting TRBD1. The CDR3 spans 13 residues. With 5 bases clipped from V and 3 bases from J, the junction kept 3 bases outside the gene matches. Per the germline V gene, CDR1 is KGHSH and CDR2 is LQKENI.